This TCR beta chain was captured by sequencing in a study of metastatic and nonmetastatic thyroid tumors. Study at large: The comparison covered peripheral blood and tumor or nodule tissue in malignant and benign thyroid patients.

This clone came up a few times. Trimming took 1 base from V and 2 from J, leaving 15 bases between them. Germline V gives CDR1 SEHNR, CDR2 FQNEAQ (reference sequence). The CDR3 is 16 amino acids. TCRdb recomputed clones from the PCR reads via MiXCR. The data show over 15,000 clones, 3% to 4% seen once. Before thyroid surgery, none of the patients had received any treatment. The sample comprised tumor tissue. The rearrangement joins TRBV7-9 to TRBJ2-7; D is ambiguous. The receptor's source is a female donor with papillary thyroid cancer or a benign thyroid nodule (not recorded which). Some clones in this sample may be carry-over from other donors' samples. CDR3 sequence reads: CASSLGLGSQAYEQYF. The DNA of the CDR3 is TGTGCCAGCAGCTTAGGGCTGGGCAGCCAAGCCTACGAGCAGTACTTC.